This TCR beta chain is drawn from a study of CXCR3-negative and CXCR3-positive naive CD8 T cells. Background on the study: With about 1.5 +/- 0.3 million reads per library, the TRB reads numbered 120 million to 150 million in total.

The CD45RO-CCR7+CD27+CD95- phenotype denoted naive CD8+ T cells. The germline V gene has CDR1 SQVTM and CDR2 ANQGSEA. The length of the CDR3 is 13 residues. Turning to this clonotype: Its specificity is not known.

Libraries of TRB cDNA were made by 5' RACE and carried UMIs. TCRdb reprocessed the 5' RACE reads and keeps a single row for each CDR3 protein, giving no DNA. This sample's table has 49,000 or so distinct CDR3 sequences. Findings and caveats of the study: Naive cells that were CXCR3-positive had more hydrophobic TRB CDR3s (compared with CXCR3-negative naive cells). Both naive subsets showed comparably high diversity, and memory CD8+ cells showed much lower diversity. Memory cells diverged, while naive CXCR3-positive and CXCR3-negative cells had similar TRBV-TRBJ usage.

The source material was naive CXCR3+ CD8+ T cells from blood. The subset was: CD45RO-CCR7+CD27+CD95- naive CD8+ T cells expressing CXCR3 (TNR3+). The sequence was obtained from a human donor in good health. Some clones in this sample may be carry-over from other donors' samples. This chain links TRBV29-1 with TRBJ2-3; TCRdb names TRBD2, which stays unverified in the absence of DNA. The CDR3 loop is CSVAGGSTDTQYF.